These T cell receptor beta chains were read from a single sample in a study of beta chain features in type 1 diabetes. Using immunoSEQ multiplex PCR, the repertoire was profiled, and TCRdb retains in-frame clones only, with some absent. The sample records hundreds of thousands of clones, approximately 31% being singletons. The source material was naive CD4+ T cells from blood. The receptors derive from a man younger than 35 in good health. Both conserved end residues are part of each CDR3. The order of the fields is D gene, V gene, J gene, CDR3 protein. A D gene is named only where the DNA matches it firmly.

-	TRBV30	TRBJ2-7	CAWSVRALSSYEQYF
-	TRBV14	TRBJ2-3	CASSQVATDTQYF
TRBD2	TRBV4-3	TRBJ2-3	CASSQDRAAGGTDTQYF
-	TRBV30	TRBJ1-2	CAWSPDSTGYTF
-	TRBV5-1	TRBJ2-7	CASSLPSSYEQYF
-	TRBV2	TRBJ1-5	CASSEQGRNQPQHF
-	TRBV7-2	TRBJ1-1	CASSSGGNTEAFF
TRBD2	TRBV7-9	TRBJ2-4	CATGLAGGWANQYF
TRBD1	TRBV7-3	TRBJ2-3	CASSSGGDTQYF
TRBD1	TRBV2	TRBJ1-5	CASSDGTGGDSQPQHF
-	TRBV7-2	TRBJ2-7	CASSTQSTVSYEQYF
-	TRBV28	TRBJ2-1	CASSFLQGGHNEQFF
-	TRBV10-3	TRBJ1-2	CAIRRSGQENGYTF
-	TRBV10-3	TRBJ2-7	CAISESVGSHEQYF
TRBD1	TRBV6-5	TRBJ1-1	CASSRSTGGTEAFF
-	TRBV18	TRBJ2-6	CASSPVGISGANVLTF
-	TRBV6-6	TRBJ2-3	CASSTGWDTQYF
-	TRBV30	TRBJ2-7	CAWRVRYGAEHEQYF
-	TRBV7-9	TRBJ2-1	CASSPILGLSYNEQFF
-	TRBV4-1	TRBJ2-5	CASSQTRETQYF
TRBD1	TRBV4-1	TRBJ2-5	CASSRDRGFGETQYF
TRBD2	TRBV4-2	TRBJ2-7	CASSLFGGSYEQYF
-	TRBV5-1	TRBJ2-2	CASSFWGSGELFF
TRBD1	TRBV30	TRBJ2-7	CAWSRQGPHEQYF
-	TRBV7-2	TRBJ2-7	CASSLIRGTFYEQYF
TRBD2	TRBV7-9	TRBJ2-4	CASSLGTSGRRDIQYF
-	TRBV7-2	TRBJ1-1	CASSLAGRMNTEAFF
TRBD1	TRBV30	TRBJ2-7	CAWSMDRGGYEQYF
TRBD2	TRBV5-1	TRBJ2-1	CASSPDPSGEEEEQFF
TRBD2	TRBV6-6	TRBJ2-5	CASSQGTSGRRETQYF
TRBD1	TRBV7-2	TRBJ2-3	CASSYQGAGTADTQYF
TRBD1	TRBV6-5	TRBJ2-7	CASGPRTGDEQYF
-	TRBV9	TRBJ2-5	CASSINNRAVAVETQYF
-	TRBV5-4	TRBJ1-5	CASSLWGVNQPQHF
TRBD2	TRBV9	TRBJ2-1	CASSPPLAPEQFF
-	TRBV6-5	TRBJ2-3	CASSYSDTQYF
-	TRBV30	TRBJ2-1	CAWRLPGGLEQFF
-	TRBV28	TRBJ1-1	CASRTQRVEGLNTEAFF
TRBD1	TRBV4-3	TRBJ1-4	CASSTRQGGEKLFF
-	TRBV28	TRBJ2-3	CASRVPDLRDKQYF